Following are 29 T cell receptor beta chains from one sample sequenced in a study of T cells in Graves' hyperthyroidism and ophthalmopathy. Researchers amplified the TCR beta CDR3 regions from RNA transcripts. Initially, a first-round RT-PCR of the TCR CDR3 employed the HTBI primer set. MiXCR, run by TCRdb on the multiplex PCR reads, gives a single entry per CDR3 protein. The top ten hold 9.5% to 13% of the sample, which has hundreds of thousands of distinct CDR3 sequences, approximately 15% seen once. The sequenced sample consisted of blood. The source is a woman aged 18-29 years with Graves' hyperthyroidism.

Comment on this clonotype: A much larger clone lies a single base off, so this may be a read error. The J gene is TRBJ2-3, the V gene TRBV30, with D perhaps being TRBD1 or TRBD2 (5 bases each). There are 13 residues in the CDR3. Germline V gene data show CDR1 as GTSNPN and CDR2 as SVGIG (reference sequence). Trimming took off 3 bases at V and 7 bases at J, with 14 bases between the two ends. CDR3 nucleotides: TGTGCCTGGAGGGCACCCCGGGGACATACGCAGTATTTT. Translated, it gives CAWRAPRGHTQYF.

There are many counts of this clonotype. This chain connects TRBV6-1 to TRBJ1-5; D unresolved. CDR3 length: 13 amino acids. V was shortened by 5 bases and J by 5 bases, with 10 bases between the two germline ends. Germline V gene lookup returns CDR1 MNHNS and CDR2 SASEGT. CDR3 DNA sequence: TGTGCCAGCAGTCAGGACGGGTATCAGCCCCAGCATTTT. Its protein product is CASSQDGYQPQHF.

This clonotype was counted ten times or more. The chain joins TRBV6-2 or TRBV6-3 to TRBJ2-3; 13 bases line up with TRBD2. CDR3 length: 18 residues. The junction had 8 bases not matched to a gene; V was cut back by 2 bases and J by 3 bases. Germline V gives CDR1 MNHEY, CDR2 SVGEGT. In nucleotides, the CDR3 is TGTGCCAGCAGTTACCCCGTACTAGCGGGAGGGGAGACAGATACGCAGTATTTT. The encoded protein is CASSYPVLAGGETDTQYF.

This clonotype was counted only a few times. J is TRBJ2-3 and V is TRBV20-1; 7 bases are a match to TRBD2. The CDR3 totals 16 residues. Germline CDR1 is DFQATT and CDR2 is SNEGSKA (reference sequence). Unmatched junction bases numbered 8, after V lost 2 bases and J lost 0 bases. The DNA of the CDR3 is TGCAGTGCTAGACTAGCGGCGGTCTTTAGCACAGATACGCAGTATTTT. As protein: CSARLAAVFSTDTQYF.

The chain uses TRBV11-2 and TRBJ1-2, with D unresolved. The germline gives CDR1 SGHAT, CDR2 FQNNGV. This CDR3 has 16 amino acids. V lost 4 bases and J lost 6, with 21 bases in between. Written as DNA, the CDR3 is TGTGCCAGCAGCTCCAGAAGAAGTCTAAGAATGGATGGCTACACCTTC. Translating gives CASSSRRSLRMDGYTF. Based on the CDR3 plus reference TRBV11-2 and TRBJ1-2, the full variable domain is EAGVAQSPRYKIIEKRQSVAFWCNPISGHATLYWYQQILGQGPKLLIQFQNNGVVDDSQLPKDRFSAERLKGVDSTLKIQPAKLEDSAVYLCASSSRRSLRMDGYTFGSGTRLTVV.

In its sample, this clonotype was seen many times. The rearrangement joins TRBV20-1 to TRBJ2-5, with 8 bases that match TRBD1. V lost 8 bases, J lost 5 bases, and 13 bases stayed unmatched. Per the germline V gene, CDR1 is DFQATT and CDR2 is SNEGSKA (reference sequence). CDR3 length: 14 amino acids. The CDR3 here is CSPQTSGGFETQYF. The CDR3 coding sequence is TGCAGTCCACAAACCTCAGGGGGCTTCGAGACCCAGTACTTC.

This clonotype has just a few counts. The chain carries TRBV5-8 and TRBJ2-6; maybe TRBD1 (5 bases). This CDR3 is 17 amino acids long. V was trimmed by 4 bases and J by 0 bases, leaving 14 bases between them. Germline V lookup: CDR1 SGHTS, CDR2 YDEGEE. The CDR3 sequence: CASSQTVWNSGANVLTF. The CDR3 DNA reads TGTGCCAGCAGCCAGACAGTTTGGAACTCTGGGGCCAACGTCCTGACTTTC.

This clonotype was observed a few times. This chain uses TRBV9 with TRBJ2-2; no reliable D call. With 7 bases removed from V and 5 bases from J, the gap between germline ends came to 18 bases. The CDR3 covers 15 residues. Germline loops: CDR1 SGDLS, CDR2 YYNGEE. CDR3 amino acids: CASESNPGETGELFF. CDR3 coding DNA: TGTGCCAGCGAGAGTAACCCGGGCGAGACCGGGGAGCTGTTTTTT.

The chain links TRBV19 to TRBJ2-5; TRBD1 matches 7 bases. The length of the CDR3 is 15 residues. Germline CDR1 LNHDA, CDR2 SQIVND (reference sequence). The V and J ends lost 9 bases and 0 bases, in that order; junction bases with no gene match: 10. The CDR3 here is CARNWDSRDQETQYF. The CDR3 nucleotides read TGTGCCAGGAACTGGGACAGCCGTGACCAAGAGACCCAGTACTTC.

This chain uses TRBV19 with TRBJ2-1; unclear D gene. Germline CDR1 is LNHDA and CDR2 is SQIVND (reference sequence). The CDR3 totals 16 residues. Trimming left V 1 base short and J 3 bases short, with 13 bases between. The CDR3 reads CASSIATATYYNEQFF. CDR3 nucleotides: TGTGCCAGTAGTATAGCTACAGCGACTTACTACAATGAGCAGTTCTTC.

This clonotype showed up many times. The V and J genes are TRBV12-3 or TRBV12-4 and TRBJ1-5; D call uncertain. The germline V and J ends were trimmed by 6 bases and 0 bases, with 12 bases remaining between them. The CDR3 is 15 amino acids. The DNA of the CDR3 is TGTGCCAGCAGAGAGTCCGGAATTAGCAATCAGCCCCAGCATTTT. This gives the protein CASRESGISNQPQHF.

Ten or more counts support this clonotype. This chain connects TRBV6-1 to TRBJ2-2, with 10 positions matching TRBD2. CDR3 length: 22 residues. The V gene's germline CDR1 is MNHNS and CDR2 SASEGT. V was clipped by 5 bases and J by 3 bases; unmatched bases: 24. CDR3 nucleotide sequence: TGTGCCAGCAGTACCCGAGAATTGGGGGCGATTAAGCGGGAGGGGGACACCGGGGAGCTGTTTTTT. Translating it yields CASSTRELGAIKREGDTGELFF.

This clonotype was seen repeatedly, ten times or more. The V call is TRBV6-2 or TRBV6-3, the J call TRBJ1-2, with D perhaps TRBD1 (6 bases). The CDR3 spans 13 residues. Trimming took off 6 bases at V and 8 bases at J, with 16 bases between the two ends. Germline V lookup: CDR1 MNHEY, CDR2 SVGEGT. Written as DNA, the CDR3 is TGTGCCAGCAGAGACGCCGGGACAAGAGGCTACACCTTC. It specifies CASRDAGTRGYTF.

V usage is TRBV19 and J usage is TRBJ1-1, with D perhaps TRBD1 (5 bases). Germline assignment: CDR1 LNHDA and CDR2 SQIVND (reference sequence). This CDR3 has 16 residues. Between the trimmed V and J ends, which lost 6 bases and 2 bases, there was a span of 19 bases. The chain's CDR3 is CASSNGHTLINTEAFF. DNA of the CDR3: TGTGCCAGTAGCAATGGACACACTCTAATTAACACTGAAGCTTTCTTT. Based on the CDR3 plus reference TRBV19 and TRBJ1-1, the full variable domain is DGGITQSPKYLFRKEGQNVTLSCEQNLNHDAMYWYRQDPGQGLRLIYYSQIVNDFQKGDIAEGYSVSREKKESFPLTVTSAQKNPTAFYLCASSNGHTLINTEAFFGQGTRLTVV.

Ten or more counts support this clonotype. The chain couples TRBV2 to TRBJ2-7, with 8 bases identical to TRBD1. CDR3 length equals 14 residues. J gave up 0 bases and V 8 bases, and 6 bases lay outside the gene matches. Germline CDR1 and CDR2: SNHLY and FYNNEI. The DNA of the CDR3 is TGTGCCAGCGGAGGACAGGGCAGCTCCTACGAGCAGTACTTC. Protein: CASGGQGSSYEQYF.

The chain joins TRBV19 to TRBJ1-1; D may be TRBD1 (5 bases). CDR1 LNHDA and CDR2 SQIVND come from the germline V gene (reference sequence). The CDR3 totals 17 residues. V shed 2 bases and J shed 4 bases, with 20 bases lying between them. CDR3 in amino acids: CASSITGPAFGGTEAFF. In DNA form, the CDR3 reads TGTGCCAGTAGTATAACGGGTCCGGCCTTCGGGGGCACTGAAGCTTTCTTT.

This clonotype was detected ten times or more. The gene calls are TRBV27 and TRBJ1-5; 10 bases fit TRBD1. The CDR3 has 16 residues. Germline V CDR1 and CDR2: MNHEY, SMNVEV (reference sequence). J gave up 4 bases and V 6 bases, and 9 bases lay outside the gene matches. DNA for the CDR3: TGTGCCAGCAGAGACCGGACAGGGGGGTTGAATCAGCCCCAGCATTTT. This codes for CASRDRTGGLNQPQHF.

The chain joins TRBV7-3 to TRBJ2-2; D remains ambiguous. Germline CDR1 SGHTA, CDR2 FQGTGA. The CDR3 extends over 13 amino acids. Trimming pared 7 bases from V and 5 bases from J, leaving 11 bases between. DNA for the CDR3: TGTGCCAGCACCTCAATGGGAACCGGGGAGCTGTTTTTT. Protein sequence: CASTSMGTGELFF.

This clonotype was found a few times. The CDR3 sequence is CASMGARYNEQFF. CDR3 nucleotides: TGTGCCAGCATGGGAGCCAGGTACAATGAGCAGTTCTTC. The chain uses TRBV6-2 or TRBV6-3 and TRBJ2-1, with D possibly matching TRBD2 (5 bases). Trimming pared 7 bases from V and 4 bases from J, leaving 11 bases between. Germline V CDR1 and CDR2: MNHEY, SVGEGT. The CDR3 is made up of 13 amino acids.

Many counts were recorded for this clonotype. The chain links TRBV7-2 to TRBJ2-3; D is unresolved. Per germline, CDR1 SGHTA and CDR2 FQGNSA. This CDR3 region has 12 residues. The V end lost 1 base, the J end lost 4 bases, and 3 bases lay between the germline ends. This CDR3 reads CASSLDSDTQYF. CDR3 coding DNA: TGTGCCAGCAGCTTAGATTCAGATACGCAGTATTTT.

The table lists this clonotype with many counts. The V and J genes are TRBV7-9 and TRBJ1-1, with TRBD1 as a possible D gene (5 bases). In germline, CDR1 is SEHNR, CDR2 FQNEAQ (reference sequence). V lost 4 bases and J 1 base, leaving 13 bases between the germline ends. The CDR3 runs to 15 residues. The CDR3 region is CASSSRDPQNTEAFF. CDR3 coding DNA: TGTGCCAGCAGCTCCCGGGACCCACAGAACACTGAAGCTTTCTTT.

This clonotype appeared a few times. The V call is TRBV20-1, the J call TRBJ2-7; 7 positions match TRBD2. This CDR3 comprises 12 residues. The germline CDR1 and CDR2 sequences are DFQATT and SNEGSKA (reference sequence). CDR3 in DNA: TGCAGCGGGGGGACCGAAACCTACGAGCAGTACTTC. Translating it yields CSGGTETYEQYF.

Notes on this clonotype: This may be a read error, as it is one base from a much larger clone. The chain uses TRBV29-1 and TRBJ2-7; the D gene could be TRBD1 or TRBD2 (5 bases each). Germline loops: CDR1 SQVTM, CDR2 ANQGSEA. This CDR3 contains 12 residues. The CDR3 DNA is TGCGGCGTTGACGAGGGGCGCGATGAGCAGTACTTC. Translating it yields CGVDEGRDEQYF.

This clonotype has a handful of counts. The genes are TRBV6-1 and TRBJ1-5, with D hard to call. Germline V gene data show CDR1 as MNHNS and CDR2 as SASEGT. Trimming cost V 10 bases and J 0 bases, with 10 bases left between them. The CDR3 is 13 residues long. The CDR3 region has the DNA TGTGCCACCCGAGCACTTAGCAATCAGCCCCAGCATTTT. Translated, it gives CATRALSNQPQHF.

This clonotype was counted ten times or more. The CDR3: CASSNPQEAYGYTF. The CDR3 DNA sequence: TGTGCCAGCAGCAATCCACAAGAGGCCTATGGCTACACCTTC. The rearrangement joins TRBV12-3 or TRBV12-4 to TRBJ1-2; D is undetermined. V dropped 6 bases and J dropped 4 bases, with 15 bases sitting between them. CDR3 length equals 14 residues.

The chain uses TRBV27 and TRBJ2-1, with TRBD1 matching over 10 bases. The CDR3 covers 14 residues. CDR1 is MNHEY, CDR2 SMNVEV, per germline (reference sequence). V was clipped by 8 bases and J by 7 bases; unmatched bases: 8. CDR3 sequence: CASRGQGSKNEQFF. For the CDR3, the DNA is TGTGCCAGCCGGGGACAGGGGTCTAAGAATGAGCAGTTCTTC.

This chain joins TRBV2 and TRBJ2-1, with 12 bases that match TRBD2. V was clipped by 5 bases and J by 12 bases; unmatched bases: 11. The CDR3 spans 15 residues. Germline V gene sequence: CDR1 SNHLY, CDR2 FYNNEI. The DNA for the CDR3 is TGTGCCAGCAGTCCGACTAGCGGGAGTCTGGGGGGGCAGTTCTTC. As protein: CASSPTSGSLGGQFF.

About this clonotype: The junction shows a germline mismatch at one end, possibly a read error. The CDR3 DNA is TGCAGCGTTGCCAGGAACCTAGCAACTAATGAAAAACTGTCTTTT. Its translation: CSVARNLATNEKLSF. The rearrangement joins TRBV29-1 to TRBJ1-4; no firm D call. This CDR3 contains 15 residues. The V gene's germline CDR1 is SQVTM and CDR2 ANQGSEA.

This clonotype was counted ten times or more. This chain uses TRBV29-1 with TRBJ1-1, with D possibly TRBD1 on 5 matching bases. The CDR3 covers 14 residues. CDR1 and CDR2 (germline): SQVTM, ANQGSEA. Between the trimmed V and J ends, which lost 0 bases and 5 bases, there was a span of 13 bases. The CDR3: CSVEDRPGPTEAFF. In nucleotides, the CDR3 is TGCAGCGTTGAAGATCGGCCAGGGCCGACTGAAGCTTTCTTT.